The rows below give T cell receptor beta chains drawn from one sample of a study of CD8 T cells in Susac syndrome. TCRdb used MiXCR to reprocess the immunoSEQ multiplex PCR reads, holding one entry per CDR3 protein. The data show approximately 160,000 distinct CDR3 sequences, 94% seen once. Sequencing used CD4+ T cells from PBMCs. These receptors all stem from a human donor with multiple sclerosis. The CDR3 runs from the conserved cysteine through the conserved F or W. The D gene is left open where the match is weak. The listing skips clone size in some rows; elsewhere it reads once, few, many or a size class.

D gene	V gene	J gene	clone size	CDR3 protein	CDR3 DNA
-	TRBV6-2/TRBV6-3	TRBJ2-6	-	CAISPGAGANVLTF	TGTGCCATAAGCCCAGGGGCTGGGGCCAACGTCCTGACTTTC
-	TRBV12-3/TRBV12-4	TRBJ1-4	-	CASSLSRVGEKLFF	TGTGCCAGCAGTTTAAGTCGGGTGGGGGAAAAACTGTTTTTT
-	TRBV6-5	TRBJ2-7	-	CASSRVGAREQYF	TGTGCCAGCAGTCGGGTGGGGGCGAGGGAGCAGTACTTC
-	TRBV20-1	TRBJ2-7	-	CSARDITTSSYEQYF	TGCAGTGCTAGGGACATCACTACGAGCTCCTACGAGCAGTACTTC
TRBD2	TRBV20-1	TRBJ2-7	-	CSASGLAGGPNEQYF	TGCAGTGCTTCGGGACTAGCGGGAGGGCCGAACGAGCAGTACTTC
TRBD2	TRBV20-1	TRBJ2-3	-	CSATIPGTTKDTQYF	TGCAGTGCCACCATCCCCGGGACTACCAAAGATACGCAGTATTTT
-	TRBV4-2	TRBJ2-5	-	CASSQVGAPGFETQYF	TGTGCCAGCAGCCAAGTAGGGGCCCCGGGGTTTGAGACCCAGTACTTC
TRBD2	TRBV29-1	TRBJ2-3	-	CSVGTSGGTDTQYF	TGCAGCGTCGGGACTAGCGGGGGGACAGATACGCAGTATTTT
-	TRBV7-9	TRBJ2-1	-	CASSLSGPGDEQFF	TGTGCCAGCAGCTTATCGGGACCCGGCGATGAGCAGTTCTTC
TRBD1	TRBV4-3	TRBJ2-1	-	CASSQELDRGHEQFF	TGCGCCAGCAGCCAAGAATTGGACAGGGGGCATGAGCAGTTCTTC
-	TRBV2	TRBJ1-5	-	CASCPANSNQPQHF	TGTGCCAGCTGCCCGGCTAATAGCAATCAGCCCCAGCATTTT
TRBD1	TRBV27	TRBJ1-4	once	CASSPSGGHYEKLFF	TGTGCCAGCAGTCCGTCAGGGGGCCACTATGAAAAACTGTTTTTT
-	TRBV30	TRBJ2-1	-	CAWFRDGSLNEQFF	TGTGCCTGGTTCAGGGACGGAAGTTTGAATGAGCAGTTCTTC
TRBD1	TRBV2	TRBJ1-5	-	CASKRDRLVHQPQHF	TGTGCCAGCAAAAGGGACAGGCTCGTCCATCAGCCCCAGCATTTT
TRBD1	TRBV10-1	TRBJ2-3	-	CASSPGTAVDTQYF	TGCGCCAGCAGTCCCGGGACAGCAGTAGATACGCAGTATTTT
-	TRBV24-1	TRBJ2-7	-	CATGRDGSYEQYF	TGTGCCACCGGCCGGGACGGCTCCTACGAGCAGTACTTC
TRBD2	TRBV24-1	TRBJ2-1	-	CATSDGVAGTYNEQFF	TGTGCCACCAGTGATGGGGTAGCGGGGACGTACAATGAGCAGTTCTTC
-	TRBV5-6	TRBJ2-6	once	CASSRGPTGANVLTF	TGTGCCAGCAGCCGGGGGCCCACTGGGGCCAACGTCCTGACTTTC
-	TRBV2	TRBJ2-1	once	CASNTEYYEQFF	TGTGCCAGCAATACGGAGTATTATGAGCAGTTCTTC
TRBD2	TRBV6-2/TRBV6-3	TRBJ2-5	-	CATRSGLAGGTQYF	TGTGCCACCCGGTCGGGACTAGCGGGAGGGACCCAGTACTTC
-	TRBV11-1	TRBJ2-2	-	CASSLRELAGELFF	TGTGCCAGCAGCTTAAGGGAGCTGGCCGGGGAGCTGTTTTTT
-	TRBV7-2	TRBJ2-2	-	CASLRALGGELFF	TGTGCCAGCCTCCGGGCCCTGGGCGGGGAGCTGTTTTTT
-	TRBV7-9	TRBJ2-5	-	CASLLLGGETQYF	TGTGCCAGCCTTCTTCTCGGCGGAGAGACCCAGTACTTC
-	TRBV6-5	TRBJ1-2	-	CASTDWQRDGYTF	TGTGCCAGCACCGACTGGCAGAGGGATGGCTACACCTTC
-	TRBV27	TRBJ2-1	-	CAIPSFAGGRGYEQFF	TGTGCCATCCCCAGTTTTGCGGGAGGCAGGGGGTATGAGCAGTTCTTC
-	TRBV27	TRBJ1-3	-	CASSASSGGNTIYF	TGTGCCAGCAGTGCCTCTTCTGGGGGGAACACCATATATTTT
TRBD1	TRBV25-1	TRBJ2-5	-	CASRPGQGIEWETQYF	TGTGCCAGCCGACCGGGACAGGGAATCGAGTGGGAGACCCAGTACTTC
-	TRBV19	TRBJ1-1	-	CASSIQGLDTEAFF	TGTGCCAGTAGTATCCAGGGGCTCGACACTGAAGCTTTCTTT
TRBD1	TRBV5-1	TRBJ2-5	-	CAGRRGLGEETQYF	TGCGCCGGACGAAGGGGGCTCGGAGAAGAGACCCAGTACTTC
-	TRBV29-1	TRBJ2-7	-	CSVRKSDPYEQYF	TGCAGCGTCCGCAAATCGGACCCCTACGAGCAGTACTTC
TRBD2	TRBV29-1	TRBJ2-5	-	CSVSPSGRGETQYF	TGCAGCGTGAGTCCTAGCGGGAGGGGTGAGACCCAGTACTTC
-	TRBV9	TRBJ1-4	-	CASSVGTQGEKLFF	TGTGCCAGCAGCGTAGGGACACAGGGAGAAAAACTGTTTTTT
TRBD1	TRBV18	TRBJ1-4	-	CASQQQQGSAEKLFF	TGTGCCAGCCAACAGCAACAGGGGTCCGCCGAAAAACTGTTTTTT
TRBD2	TRBV20-1	TRBJ2-2	-	CSADRGAGLAGGELFF	TGCAGTGCTGACCGCGGAGCGGGATTAGCTGGCGGGGAGCTGTTTTTT
TRBD1	TRBV20-1	TRBJ2-4	once	CSAGDRGRNIQYF	TGCAGTGCTGGGGACAGGGGGAGGAACATTCAGTACTTC
-	TRBV30	TRBJ1-2	-	CAWTSDFREGGYTF	TGTGCCTGGACCTCTGATTTTCGAGAAGGTGGCTACACCTTC
-	TRBV7-9	TRBJ2-5	-	CAGQQGGGETQYF	TGTGCCGGACAACAGGGGGGAGGGGAGACCCAGTACTTC
-	TRBV3-1	TRBJ2-7	-	CASSHHYEQYF	TGTGCCAGCAGCCACCACTACGAGCAGTACTTC
-	TRBV20-1	TRBJ1-4	-	CSAAGRNEKLFF	TGCAGTGCCGCGGGGAGGAATGAAAAACTGTTTTTT
TRBD2	TRBV5-4	TRBJ2-7	-	CASSLGLAGAVEQYF	TGTGCCAGCAGCTTGGGACTAGCGGGAGCTGTCGAGCAGTACTTC
-	TRBV4-1	TRBJ1-2	-	CASSQPGDYGYTF	TGCGCCAGCAGCCAACCCGGGGACTATGGCTACACCTTC
-	TRBV4-2	TRBJ1-1	-	CASSSTRGGTEAFF	TGTGCCAGCAGCTCGACAAGGGGAGGGACTGAAGCTTTCTTT
-	TRBV6-2/TRBV6-3	TRBJ1-5	-	CASSSKIRQPQHF	TGTGCCAGCAGTTCCAAAATACGGCAGCCCCAGCATTTT
-	TRBV19	TRBJ2-5	-	CASSIGGVPRGTQYF	TGTGCCAGTAGTATTGGTGGGGTTCCGAGAGGGACCCAGTACTTC
-	TRBV28	TRBJ1-4	-	CASSLPGRGEKLFF	TGTGCCAGCAGTTTACCGGGAAGGGGTGAAAAACTGTTTTTT
TRBD2	TRBV3-1	TRBJ2-6	-	CASSPRGLATSGANVLTF	TGTGCCAGCAGCCCACGGGGACTAGCGACATCTGGGGCCAACGTCCTGACTTTC
-	TRBV5-1	TRBJ1-1	-	CASSFSGPTEAFF	TGCGCCAGCAGCTTTTCAGGGCCCACTGAAGCTTTCTTT
-	TRBV18	TRBJ1-5	-	CASSPGTPYSNQPQHF	TGTGCCAGCTCTCCCGGGACACCGTATAGCAATCAGCCCCAGCATTTT
-	TRBV18	TRBJ1-4	-	CASSPGETATNEKLFF	TGTGCCAGCTCACCGGGGGAGACTGCAACTAATGAAAAACTGTTTTTT
TRBD1	TRBV19	TRBJ1-1	-	CASKERDRDAEAFF	TGTGCCAGTAAAGAACGGGACAGGGACGCTGAAGCTTTCTTT
-	TRBV6-2/TRBV6-3	TRBJ1-2	-	CASSYSGGYGYTF	TGTGCCAGCAGTTACTCCGGGGGCTATGGCTACACCTTC
TRBD2	TRBV6-5	TRBJ2-1	-	CASSFATSGNTYNEQFF	TGTGCCAGCAGTTTCGCGACTAGCGGGAATACCTACAATGAGCAGTTCTTC
-	TRBV10-3	TRBJ1-2	once	CAISESQGPRGYTF	TGTGCCATCAGTGAGTCGCAGGGACCGAGGGGCTACACCTTC
-	TRBV12-5	TRBJ1-5	-	CASGLEVGPQHF	TGTGCTAGTGGTTTAGAGGTCGGGCCCCAGCATTTT
-	TRBV6-4	TRBJ1-1	-	CASSDGNRGLGTTEAFF	TGTGCCAGCAGTGACGGTAACCGGGGGCTCGGGACCACTGAAGCTTTCTTT
-	TRBV5-4	TRBJ2-7	-	CASSPRQSSYEQYF	TGTGCCAGCAGCCCCCGACAGAGCTCCTACGAGCAGTACTTC
-	TRBV18	TRBJ1-1	few	CASSPGQNTEAFF	TGTGCCAGCTCACCTGGACAGAACACTGAAGCTTTCTTT
TRBD1	TRBV9	TRBJ2-7	-	CASSARTGDTYEQYF	TGTGCCAGCAGCGCCCGGACAGGCGATACCTACGAGCAGTACTTC
TRBD1	TRBV6-6	TRBJ2-2	-	CASSPTGNGELFF	TGTGCCAGCAGTCCGACAGGGAACGGGGAGCTGTTTTTT
-	TRBV18	TRBJ2-5	-	CASSQEGTQYF	TGTGCCAGCTCCCAGGAGGGGACCCAGTACTTC